This TCR beta chain was recovered during a study of regulatory T cells in long-lasting Graves disease. This clonotype was counted at least ten times. Relative to the germline gene, one junction end is altered; a read error may explain this. Documented time point: persistent/refractory GD, antithyroid drugs over 5 years with positive TRAb. Scientists built the TCR library using RNA that was extracted from PBMCs. All patients originated from an endocrinology department located in Xi'an, China. The CDR3 is 15 residues long. Building of the TCR beta libraries involved iRepertoire HTBI primers and Arm-PCR of CDR3 regions. TCRdb independently ran MiXCR on the multiplex PCR reads; one entry per CDR3 protein. The table includes more than 300,000 distinct CDR3 sequences, about 20% detected once.

The chain couples TRBV12-3 or TRBV12-4 to TRBJ1-3; 8 nucleotides line up with TRBD1. The source material was peripheral blood mononuclear cells (PBMCs), sampled when the disease was refractory, from a patient treated with antithyroid drugs. This sequence originates from a female donor with Graves disease. The CDR3 DNA is TGTGCCAGCAGTACGCAGGGGGCGCTTGGAAACACCGTATATTTT. This sequence encodes CASSTQGALGNTVYF.